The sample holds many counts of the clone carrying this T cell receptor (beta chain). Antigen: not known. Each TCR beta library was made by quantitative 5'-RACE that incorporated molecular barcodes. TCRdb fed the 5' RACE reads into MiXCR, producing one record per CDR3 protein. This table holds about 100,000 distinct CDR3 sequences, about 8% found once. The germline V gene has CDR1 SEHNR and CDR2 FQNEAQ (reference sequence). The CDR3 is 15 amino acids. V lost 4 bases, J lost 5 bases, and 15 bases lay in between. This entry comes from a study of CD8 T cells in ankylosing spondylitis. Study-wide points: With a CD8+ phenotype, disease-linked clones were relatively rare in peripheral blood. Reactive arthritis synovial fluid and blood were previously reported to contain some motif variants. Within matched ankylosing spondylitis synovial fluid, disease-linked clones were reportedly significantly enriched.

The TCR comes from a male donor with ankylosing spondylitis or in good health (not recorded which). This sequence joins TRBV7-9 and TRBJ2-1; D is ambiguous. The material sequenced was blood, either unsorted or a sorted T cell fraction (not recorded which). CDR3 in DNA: TGTGCCAGCAGCTCCACGATTGTACCCCACAATGAGCAGTTCTTC. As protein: CASSSTIVPHNEQFF.